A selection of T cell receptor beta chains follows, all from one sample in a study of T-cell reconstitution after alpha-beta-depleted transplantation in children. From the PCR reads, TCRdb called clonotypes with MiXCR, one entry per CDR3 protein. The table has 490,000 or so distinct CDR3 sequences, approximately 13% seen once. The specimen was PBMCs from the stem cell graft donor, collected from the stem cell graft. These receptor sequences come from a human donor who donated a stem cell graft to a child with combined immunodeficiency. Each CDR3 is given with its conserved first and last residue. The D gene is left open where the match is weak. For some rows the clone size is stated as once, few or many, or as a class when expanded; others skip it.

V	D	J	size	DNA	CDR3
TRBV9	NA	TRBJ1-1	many	TGTGCCAGCAGCGTAGGTGTCAGTACGGGCACTGAAGCTTTCTTT	CASSVGVSTGTEAFF
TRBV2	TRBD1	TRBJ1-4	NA	TGTGCCAGCAGTGAGGGACAGGGTGATCAACTGTTTTTT	CASSEGQGDQLFF
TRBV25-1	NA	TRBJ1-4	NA	TGTGCCAGCAGTGAGACAGGAGTTGCAACTAATGAAAAACTGTTTTTT	CASSETGVATNEKLFF
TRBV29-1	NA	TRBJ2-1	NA	TGCAGCGTTGAGCCGGCGGACAATGAGCAGTTCTTC	CSVEPADNEQFF
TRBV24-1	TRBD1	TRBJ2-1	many	TGTGCCACCAGTGACCCCGGGACAGGGGGTGTTAATGAGCAGTTCTTC	CATSDPGTGGVNEQFF
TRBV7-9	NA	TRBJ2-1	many	TGTGCCAGCAGAAAGGGAGAAGAAAACAATGAGCAGTTCTTC	CASRKGEENNEQFF
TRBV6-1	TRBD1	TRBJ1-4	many	TGTGCCAGCACCCCGGGGGACAGTCGTCTAGAAAAACTGTTTTTT	CASTPGDSRLEKLFF
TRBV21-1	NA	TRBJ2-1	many	TGTGCCAGCAGCAGGCCTTCAAAGACGACTGCCCGAAAGTTCTTC	CASSRPSKTTARKFF
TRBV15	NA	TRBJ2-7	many	TGTGCCACCAGCAGAGATCAGGGCAGCAACTCCTACGAGCAGTACTTC	CATSRDQGSNSYEQYF
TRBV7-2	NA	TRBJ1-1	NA	TGTGCCAGCAGTCCTACGGCGGTTGGTGAAGCTTTCTTT	CASSPTAVGEAFF
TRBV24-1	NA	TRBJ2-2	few	TGTGCCACCAGTGATTTACAGGTAGCCCATAACACCGGGGAGCTGTTTTTT	CATSDLQVAHNTGELFF
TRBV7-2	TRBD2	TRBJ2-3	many	TGTGCCAGCAGCGGGACTAGCATTGGTTCAGATACGCAGTATTTT	CASSGTSIGSDTQYF
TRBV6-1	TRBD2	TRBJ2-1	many	TGTGCCAGCAGCAGCGGGAGGGTCAGTAATGAGCAGTTCTTC	CASSSGRVSNEQFF
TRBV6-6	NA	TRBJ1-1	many	TGTGCCAGCAGTTACTCGTCTGGCGGAGAAGCTTTCTTT	CASSYSSGGEAFF
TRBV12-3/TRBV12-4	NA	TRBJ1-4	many	TGTGCCAGCAGTCGAGCAACTAATGAAAAACTGTTTTTT	CASSRATNEKLFF
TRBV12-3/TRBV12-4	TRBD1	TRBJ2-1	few	TGTGCCAGCAGTTTGCGGCAGGGGGTAAATCATGAGCAGTTCTTC	CASSLRQGVNHEQFF
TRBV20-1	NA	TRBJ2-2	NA	TGCAGTGCTAGAGGGGGTTTTGGGTCCCGGGAGCTGTTTTTT	CSARGGFGSRELFF
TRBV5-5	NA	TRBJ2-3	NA	TGTGCCAGCAGGAAACTGAGCACAGATACGCAGTATTTT	CASRKLSTDTQYF
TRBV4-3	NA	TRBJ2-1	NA	TGCGCCAGCAGCCAAGATCCACTCTCTGGTTTGACCTACAATGAGCAGTTCTTC	CASSQDPLSGLTYNEQFF
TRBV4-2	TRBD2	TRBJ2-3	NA	TGTGCCAGCAGCCAAGACCGGAGTAGCGGGGGCTACACAGATACGCAGTATTTT	CASSQDRSSGGYTDTQYF
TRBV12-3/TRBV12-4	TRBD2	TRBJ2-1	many	TGTGCCAGTCACCCGGGACTAGGAAACAATGAGCAGTTCTTC	CASHPGLGNNEQFF
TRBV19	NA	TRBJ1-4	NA	TGTGCCAGTAGTATGGGGGCACTACGGGGGCGAGCAACTAATGAAAAACTGTTTTTT	CASSMGALRGRATNEKLFF
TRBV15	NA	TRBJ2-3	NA	TGTGCCACCAGCAGGGCCCGGTACTTAAGCACAGATACGCAGTATTTT	CATSRARYLSTDTQYF
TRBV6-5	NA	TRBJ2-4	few	TGTGCCAGCAGTTCCCCCAGGCCTGGGGCCCTAGCCAAAAACATTCAGTACTTC	CASSSPRPGALAKNIQYF
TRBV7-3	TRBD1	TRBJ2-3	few	TGTGCCAGCATCTTGACAGGGTTTATAACAGATACGCAGTATTTT	CASILTGFITDTQYF
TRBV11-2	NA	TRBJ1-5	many	TGTGCCAGCAGCTTAGACGGGAATAGCAATCAGCCCCAGCATTTT	CASSLDGNSNQPQHF
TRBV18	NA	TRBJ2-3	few	TGTGCCAGCTCACCTGGCGATGTCGGGACGCAGTATTTT	CASSPGDVGTQYF
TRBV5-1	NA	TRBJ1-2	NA	TGCGCCAGCAGCGTCGGGAGAGGTAACAGCTACTATGGCTACACCTTC	CASSVGRGNSYYGYTF
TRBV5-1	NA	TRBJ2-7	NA	TGCGCCAGCAGTCTAAGACCGCTTTACGAGCAGTACTTC	CASSLRPLYEQYF
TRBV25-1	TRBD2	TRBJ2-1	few	TGTGCCAGCAGTGCGAGCGGGAGCCACCATGAGCAGTTCTTC	CASSASGSHHEQFF
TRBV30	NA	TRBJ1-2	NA	TGTGCCTGGCGAGTGGGCGGCTATGGCTACACCTTC	CAWRVGGYGYTF
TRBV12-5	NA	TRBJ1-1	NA	TGTGCTAGTGGTTTGCTCCCCGACCCGGCAGGGATGGGAGGCACTGAAGCTTTCTTT	CASGLLPDPAGMGGTEAFF
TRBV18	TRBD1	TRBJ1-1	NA	TGTGCCAGCTCACCACTTGACAGGGGAGAAACTGAAGCTTTCTTT	CASSPLDRGETEAFF
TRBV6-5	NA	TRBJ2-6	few	TGTGCCAGCAGTTACAGGGCAAAGTCTGGGGCCAACGTCCTGACTTTC	CASSYRAKSGANVLTF
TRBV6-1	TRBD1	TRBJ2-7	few	TGTGCCAGCAGTGATCCCCTCCGACAGGGTTCTAGGGAGCAGTACTTC	CASSDPLRQGSREQYF
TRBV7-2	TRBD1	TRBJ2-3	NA	TGTGCCAGCAGAGTACCGGGACAGGGCCGCACAGATACGCAGTATTTT	CASRVPGQGRTDTQYF
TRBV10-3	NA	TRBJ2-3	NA	TGTGCCATCGGTTCGGGGCACACAGATACGCAGTATTTT	CAIGSGHTDTQYF
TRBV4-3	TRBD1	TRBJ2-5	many	TGCGCCAGCAGTCCAGCTAGGACAGGATCGGAGACCCAGTACTTC	CASSPARTGSETQYF
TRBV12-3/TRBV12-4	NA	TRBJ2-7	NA	TGTGCCAGCAGATACGCAGGGTTAGCAGAGCAGTACTTC	CASRYAGLAEQYF
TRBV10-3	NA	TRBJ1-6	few	TGTGCCATCAGACGGGTTCCGGATTCACCCCTCCACTTT	CAIRRVPDSPLHF
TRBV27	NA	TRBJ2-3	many	TGTGCCAGCAGTTTAGAAGTGAGCACAGATACGCAGTATTTT	CASSLEVSTDTQYF
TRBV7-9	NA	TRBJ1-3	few	TGTGCCAGCAGCACCAGGGTTAACTCTGGAAACACCATATATTTT	CASSTRVNSGNTIYF
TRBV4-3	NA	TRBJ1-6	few	TGCGCCAGCAGCCAAGCCGGGGATTCACCCCTCCACTTT	CASSQAGDSPLHF
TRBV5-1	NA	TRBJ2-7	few	TGCGCCAGCAGCTTGGCCGTAGGGGATCCCTACGAGCAGTACTTC	CASSLAVGDPYEQYF
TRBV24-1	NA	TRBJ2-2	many	TGTGCCACCAGTGACGTCCCGTATACAGGGAACACCGGGGAGCTGTTTTTT	CATSDVPYTGNTGELFF
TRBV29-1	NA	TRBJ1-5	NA	TGCAGCGTCGCCACACACACAGGCCAGCCCCAGCATTTT	CSVATHTGQPQHF
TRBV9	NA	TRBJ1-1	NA	TGTGCCAGCAGCGTAGGGGGGTTCACTGAAGCTTTCTTT	CASSVGGFTEAFF
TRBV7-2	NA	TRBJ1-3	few	TGTGCCAGCAGCTTCGGGGTTGGAAACACCATATATTTT	CASSFGVGNTIYF
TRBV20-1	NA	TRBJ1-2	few	TGCAGTGCACCCTTGAGGGACTCTAACTATGGCTACACCTTC	CSAPLRDSNYGYTF
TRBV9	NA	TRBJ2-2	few	TGTGCCAGCAGCACTTCTGGGGCCCGTCAACCTACCGGGGAGCTGTTTTTT	CASSTSGARQPTGELFF
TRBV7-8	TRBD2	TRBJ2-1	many	TGTGCCAGCAGCTTAGGTGCTAGCGGGGCGAATGAGCAGTTCTTC	CASSLGASGANEQFF
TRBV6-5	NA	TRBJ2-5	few	TGTGCCAGCAGTTTTTCCCGGGAGAGGGAGACCCAGTACTTC	CASSFSRERETQYF